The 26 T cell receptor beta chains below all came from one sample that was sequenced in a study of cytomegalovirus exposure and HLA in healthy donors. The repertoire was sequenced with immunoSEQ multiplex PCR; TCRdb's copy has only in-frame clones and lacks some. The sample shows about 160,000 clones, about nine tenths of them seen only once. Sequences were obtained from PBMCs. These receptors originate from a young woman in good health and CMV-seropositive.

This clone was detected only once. CDR3 DNA: TGTGCCAGCACCGTGTCCTCGGGGGGCGTCTCCTACGAGCAGTACTTC. Translation: CASTVSSGGVSYEQYF. V is TRBV7-2 and J is TRBJ2-7; D might be TRBD2 (7 bases). From germline, CDR1 is SGHTA and CDR2 FQGNSA. The length of the CDR3 is 16 residues. V gave up 7 bases and J gave up 0 bases, with 19 bases separating them.

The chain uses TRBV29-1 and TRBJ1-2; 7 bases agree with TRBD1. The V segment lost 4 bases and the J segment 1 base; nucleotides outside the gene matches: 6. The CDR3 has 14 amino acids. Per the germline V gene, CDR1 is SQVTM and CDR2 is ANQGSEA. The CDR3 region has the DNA TGCAGCGTTGCCTATGACAGGGTTAACTATGGCTACACCTTC. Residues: CSVAYDRVNYGYTF.

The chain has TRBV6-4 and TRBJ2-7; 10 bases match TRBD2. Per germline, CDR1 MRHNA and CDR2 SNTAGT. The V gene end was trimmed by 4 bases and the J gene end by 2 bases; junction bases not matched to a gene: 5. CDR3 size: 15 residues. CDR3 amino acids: CASSVLAGAPYEQYF. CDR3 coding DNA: TGTGCCAGCAGTGTTCTAGCGGGAGCCCCCTACGAGCAGTACTTC.

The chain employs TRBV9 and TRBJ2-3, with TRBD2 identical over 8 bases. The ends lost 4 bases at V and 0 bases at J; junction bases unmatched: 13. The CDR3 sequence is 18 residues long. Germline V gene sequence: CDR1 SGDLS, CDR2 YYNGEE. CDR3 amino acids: CASSPRYGLALSTDTQYF. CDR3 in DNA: TGTGCCAGCAGCCCACGATACGGACTAGCACTGAGCACAGATACGCAGTATTTT.

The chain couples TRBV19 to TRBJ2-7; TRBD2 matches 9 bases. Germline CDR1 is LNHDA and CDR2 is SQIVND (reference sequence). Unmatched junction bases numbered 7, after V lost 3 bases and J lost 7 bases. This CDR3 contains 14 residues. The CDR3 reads CASSIAGGPREQYF. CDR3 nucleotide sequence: TGTGCCAGTAGTATTGCGGGAGGGCCGCGGGAGCAGTACTTC.

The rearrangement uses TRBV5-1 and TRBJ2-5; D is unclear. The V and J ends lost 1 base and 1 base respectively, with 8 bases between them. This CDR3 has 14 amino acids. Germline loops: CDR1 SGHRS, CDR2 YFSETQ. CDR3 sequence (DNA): TGCGCCAGCAGCTTGATGGCAGGCCAAGAGACCCAGTACTTC. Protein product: CASSLMAGQETQYF.

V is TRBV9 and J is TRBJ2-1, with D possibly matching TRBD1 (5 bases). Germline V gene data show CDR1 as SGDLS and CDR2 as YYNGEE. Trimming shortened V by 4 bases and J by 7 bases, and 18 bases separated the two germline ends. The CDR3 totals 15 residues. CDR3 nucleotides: TGTGCCAGCAGCCCGGGCGTAGGGCAGGGAAATGAGCAGTTCTTC. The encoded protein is CASSPGVGQGNEQFF.

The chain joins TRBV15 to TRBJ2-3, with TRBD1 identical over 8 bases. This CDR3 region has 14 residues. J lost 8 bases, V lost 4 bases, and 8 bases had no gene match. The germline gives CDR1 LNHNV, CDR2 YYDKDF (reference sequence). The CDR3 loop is CATSKGQGIGTQYF. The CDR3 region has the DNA TGTGCCACCAGCAAAGGACAGGGAATCGGTACGCAGTATTTT. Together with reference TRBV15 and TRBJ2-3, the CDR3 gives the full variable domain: DAMVIQNPRYQVTQFGKPVTLSCSQTLNHNVMYWYQQKSSQAPKLLFHYYDKDFNNEADTPDNFQSRRPNTSFCFLDIRSPGLGDTAMYLCATSKGQGIGTQYFGPGTRLTVL.

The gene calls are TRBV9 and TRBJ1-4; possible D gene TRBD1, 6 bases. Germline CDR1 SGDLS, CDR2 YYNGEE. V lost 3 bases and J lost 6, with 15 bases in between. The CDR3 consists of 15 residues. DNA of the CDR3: TGTGCCAGCAGCGCCCTGGGAGGGGGGGATGAAAAACTGTTTTTT. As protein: CASSALGGGDEKLFF.

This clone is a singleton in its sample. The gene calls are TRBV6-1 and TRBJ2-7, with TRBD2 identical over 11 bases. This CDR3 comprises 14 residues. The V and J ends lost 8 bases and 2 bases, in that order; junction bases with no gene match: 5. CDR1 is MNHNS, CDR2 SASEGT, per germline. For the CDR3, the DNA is TGTGCCAGCCTACCGACTAGCGGGACCTACGAGCAGTACTTC. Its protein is CASLPTSGTYEQYF.

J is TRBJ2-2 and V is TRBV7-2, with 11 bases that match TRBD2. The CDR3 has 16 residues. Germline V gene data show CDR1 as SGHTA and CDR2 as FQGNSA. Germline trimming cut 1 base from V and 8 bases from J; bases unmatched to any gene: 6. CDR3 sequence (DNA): TGTGCCAGCAGCTTAGACTGGGGACTAGCGGCAGGGGAGCTGTTTTTT. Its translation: CASSLDWGLAAGELFF.

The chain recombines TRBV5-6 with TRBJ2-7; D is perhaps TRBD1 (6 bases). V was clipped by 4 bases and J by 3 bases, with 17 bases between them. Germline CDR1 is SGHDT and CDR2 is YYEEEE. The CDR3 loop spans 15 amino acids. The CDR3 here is CASSQSGALNYEQYF. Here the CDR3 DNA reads TGTGCCAGCAGCCAATCAGGGGCGCTTAACTACGAGCAGTACTTC.

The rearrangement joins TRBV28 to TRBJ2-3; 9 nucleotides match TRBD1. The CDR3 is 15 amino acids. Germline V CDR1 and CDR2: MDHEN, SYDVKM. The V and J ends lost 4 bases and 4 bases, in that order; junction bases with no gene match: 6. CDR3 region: CASSSGTGLSDTQYF. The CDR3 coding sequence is TGTGCCAGCAGTTCCGGGACAGGGTTGTCAGATACGCAGTATTTT.

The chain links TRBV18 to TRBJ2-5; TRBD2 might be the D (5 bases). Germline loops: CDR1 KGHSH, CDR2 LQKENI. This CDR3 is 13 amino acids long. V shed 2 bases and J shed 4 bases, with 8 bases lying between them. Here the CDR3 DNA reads TGTGCCAGCTCACCAGGCGGGCCAGAGACCCAGTACTTC. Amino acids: CASSPGGPETQYF.

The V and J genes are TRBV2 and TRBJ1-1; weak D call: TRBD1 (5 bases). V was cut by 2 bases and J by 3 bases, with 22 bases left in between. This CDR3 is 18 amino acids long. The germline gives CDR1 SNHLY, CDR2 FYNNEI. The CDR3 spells CASSEFENDGGVDTEAFF. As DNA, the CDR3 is TGTGCCAGCAGTGAATTTGAGAATGACGGGGGAGTGGACACTGAAGCTTTCTTT.

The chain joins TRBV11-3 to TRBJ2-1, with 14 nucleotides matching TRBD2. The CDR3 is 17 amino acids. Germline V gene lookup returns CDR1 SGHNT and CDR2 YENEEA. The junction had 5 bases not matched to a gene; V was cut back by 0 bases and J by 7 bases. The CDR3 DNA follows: TGTGCCAGCAGCTTAGAGGGACTAGCGGGAGTTAGAAATGAGCAGTTCTTC. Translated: CASSLEGLAGVRNEQFF.

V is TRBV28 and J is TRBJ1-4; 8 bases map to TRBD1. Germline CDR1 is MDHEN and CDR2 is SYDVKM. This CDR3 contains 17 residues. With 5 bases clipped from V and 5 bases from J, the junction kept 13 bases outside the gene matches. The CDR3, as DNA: TGTGCCAGCAGTCCCTCGACAGGGGCTGGAACAAATGAAAAACTGTTTTTT. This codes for CASSPSTGAGTNEKLFF.

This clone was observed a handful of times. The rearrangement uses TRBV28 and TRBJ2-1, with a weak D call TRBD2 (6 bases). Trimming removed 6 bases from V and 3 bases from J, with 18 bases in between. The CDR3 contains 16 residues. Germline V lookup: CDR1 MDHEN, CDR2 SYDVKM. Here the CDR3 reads CASRQRLGGGYNEQFF. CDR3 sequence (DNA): TGTGCCAGCAGACAACGTCTCGGGGGAGGCTACAATGAGCAGTTCTTC. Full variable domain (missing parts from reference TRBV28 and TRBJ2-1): DVKVTQSSRYLVKRTGEKVFLECVQDMDHENMFWYRQDPGLGLRLIYFSYDVKMKEKGDIPEGYSVSREKKERFSLILESASTNQTSMYLCASRQRLGGGYNEQFFGPGTRLTVL.

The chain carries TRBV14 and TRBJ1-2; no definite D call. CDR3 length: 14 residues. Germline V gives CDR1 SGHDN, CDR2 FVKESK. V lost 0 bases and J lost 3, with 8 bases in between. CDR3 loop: CASSQDYRDYGYTF. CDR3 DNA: TGTGCCAGCAGCCAAGATTACCGGGACTATGGCTACACCTTC.

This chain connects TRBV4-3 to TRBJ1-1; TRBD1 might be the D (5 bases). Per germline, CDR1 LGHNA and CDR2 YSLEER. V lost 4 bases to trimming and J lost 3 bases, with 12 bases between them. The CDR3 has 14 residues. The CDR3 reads CASSLGGYDTEAFF. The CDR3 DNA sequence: TGCGCCAGCAGCCTCGGGGGATATGACACTGAAGCTTTCTTT.

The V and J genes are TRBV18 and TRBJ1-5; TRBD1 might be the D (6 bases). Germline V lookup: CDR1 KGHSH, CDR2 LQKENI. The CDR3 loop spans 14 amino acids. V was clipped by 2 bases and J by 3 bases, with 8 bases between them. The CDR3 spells CASSPGQPNQPQHF. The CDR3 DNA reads TGTGCCAGCTCACCAGGACAGCCCAATCAGCCCCAGCATTTT.

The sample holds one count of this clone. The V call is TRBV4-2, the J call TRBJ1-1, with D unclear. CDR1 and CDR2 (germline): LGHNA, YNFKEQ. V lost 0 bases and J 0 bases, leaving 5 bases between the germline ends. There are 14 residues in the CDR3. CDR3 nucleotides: TGTGCCAGCAGCCAAGACAGGATGAACACTGAAGCTTTCTTT. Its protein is CASSQDRMNTEAFF.

The CDR3 sequence is CASSGTEQATNEKLFF. Here the CDR3 DNA reads TGTGCCAGCAGTGGGACAGAGCAAGCAACTAATGAAAAACTGTTTTTT. This rearrangement joins TRBV2 to TRBJ1-4; TRBD1 is a possible D gene (6 bases). In germline, CDR1 is SNHLY, CDR2 FYNNEI. Trimming pared 4 bases from V and 0 bases from J, leaving 12 bases between. CDR3 length equals 16 residues.

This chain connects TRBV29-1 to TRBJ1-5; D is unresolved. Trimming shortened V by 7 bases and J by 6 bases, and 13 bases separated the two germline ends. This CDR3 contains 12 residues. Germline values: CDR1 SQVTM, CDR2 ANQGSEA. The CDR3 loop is CSALASGQPQHF. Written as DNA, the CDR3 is TGCAGCGCATTGGCGTCGGGTCAGCCCCAGCATTTT.

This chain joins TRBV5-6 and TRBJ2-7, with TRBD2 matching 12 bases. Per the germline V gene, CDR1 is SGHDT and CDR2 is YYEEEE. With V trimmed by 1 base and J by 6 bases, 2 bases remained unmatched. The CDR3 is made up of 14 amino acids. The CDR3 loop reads CASSLQGLAGEQYF. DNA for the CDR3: TGTGCCAGCAGCTTGCAGGGACTAGCGGGCGAGCAGTACTTC.

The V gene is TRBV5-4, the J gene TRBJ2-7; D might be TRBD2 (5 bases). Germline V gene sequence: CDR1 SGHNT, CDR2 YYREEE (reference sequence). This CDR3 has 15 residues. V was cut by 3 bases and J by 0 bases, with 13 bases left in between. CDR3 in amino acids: CASSYPTGSSYEQYF. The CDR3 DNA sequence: TGTGCCAGCAGCTACCCGACTGGGAGCTCCTACGAGCAGTACTTC.